This TCR beta chain is from a study of cytomegalovirus exposure and HLA in healthy donors. At the level of the study: In an early release, HLA-typed donors contributed 77 million or so unique TCR sequences.

Germline V CDR1 and CDR2: MNHEY, SMNVEV (reference sequence). Germline trimming cut 6 bases from V and 4 bases from J; bases unmatched to any gene: 13. The CDR3 sequence is 16 residues long. A single count supports this clone. Its target is not known. Study results and limitations: Common viral pathogens seemed, in a later analysis, to connect with several of the most significant clusters. In a later analysis, most CMV-associated TCR beta chains appeared HLA-restricted.

In the PCR, 60 Vbeta and 13 Jbeta primers were used. Study processing details: Later work found around 80 million unique TCR beta chains, with roughly 11 million shared. Data came from immunoSEQ multiplex PCR; TCRdb stores just in-frame clones and leaves some out. V, J and clone size reflect that table, while D and trimming were determined from the DNA. The sample has 150,000 to 200,000 clones; about four fifths are singletons. Sequencing input: PBMCs. The receptor comes from a man in his forties in good health and CMV-seropositive. V and J are TRBV27 and TRBJ2-5, with 8 positions matching TRBD1. The CDR3 spells CASSIRPQGAPETQYF. CDR3 nucleotide sequence: TGTGCCAGCAGCATAAGACCTCAGGGGGCTCCAGAGACCCAGTACTTC.